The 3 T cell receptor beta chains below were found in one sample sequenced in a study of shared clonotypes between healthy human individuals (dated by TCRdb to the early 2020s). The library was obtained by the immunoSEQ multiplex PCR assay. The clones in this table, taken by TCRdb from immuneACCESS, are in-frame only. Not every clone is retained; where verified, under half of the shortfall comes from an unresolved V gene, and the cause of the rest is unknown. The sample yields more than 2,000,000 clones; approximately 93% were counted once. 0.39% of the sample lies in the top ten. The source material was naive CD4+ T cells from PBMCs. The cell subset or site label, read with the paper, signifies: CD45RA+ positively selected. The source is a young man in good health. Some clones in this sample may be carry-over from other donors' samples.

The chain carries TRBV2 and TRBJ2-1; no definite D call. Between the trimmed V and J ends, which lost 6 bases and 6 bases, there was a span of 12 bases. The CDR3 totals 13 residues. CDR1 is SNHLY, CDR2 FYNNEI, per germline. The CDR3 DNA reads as TGTGCCAGCAGGGAATCAGACCCCAATGAGCAGTTCTTC. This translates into CASRESDPNEQFF.

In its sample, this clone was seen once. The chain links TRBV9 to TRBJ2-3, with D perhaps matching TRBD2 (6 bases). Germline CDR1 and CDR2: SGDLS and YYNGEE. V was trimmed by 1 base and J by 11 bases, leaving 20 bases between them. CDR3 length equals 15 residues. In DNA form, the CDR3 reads TGTGCCAGCAGCGTACGGGAGAACGGTCAAAGTATGCAGTATTTT. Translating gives CASSVRENGQSMQYF.

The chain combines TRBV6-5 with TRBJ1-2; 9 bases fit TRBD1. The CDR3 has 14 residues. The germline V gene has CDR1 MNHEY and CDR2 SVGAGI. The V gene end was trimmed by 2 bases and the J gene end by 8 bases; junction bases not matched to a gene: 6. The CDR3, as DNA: TGTGCCAGCAGTTACACTACAGGGGGCTCCGGCTACACCTTC. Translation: CASSYTTGGSGYTF.